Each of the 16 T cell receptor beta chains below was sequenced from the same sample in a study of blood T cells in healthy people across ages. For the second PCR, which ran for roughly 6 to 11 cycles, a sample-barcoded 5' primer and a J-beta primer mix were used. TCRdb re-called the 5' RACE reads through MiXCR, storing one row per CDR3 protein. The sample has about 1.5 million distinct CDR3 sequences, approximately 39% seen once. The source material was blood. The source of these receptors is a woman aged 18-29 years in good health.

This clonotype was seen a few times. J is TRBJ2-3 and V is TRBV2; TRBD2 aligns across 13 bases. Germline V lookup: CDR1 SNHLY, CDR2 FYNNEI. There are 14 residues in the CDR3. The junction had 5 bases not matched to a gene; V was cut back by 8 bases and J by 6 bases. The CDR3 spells CASLGLAGADTQYF. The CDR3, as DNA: TGTGCCAGCCTCGGACTAGCGGGAGCCGATACGCAGTATTTT.

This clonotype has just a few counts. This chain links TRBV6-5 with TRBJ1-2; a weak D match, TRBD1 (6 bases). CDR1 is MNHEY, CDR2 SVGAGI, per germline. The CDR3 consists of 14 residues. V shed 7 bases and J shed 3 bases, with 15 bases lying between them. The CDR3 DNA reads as TGTGCCAGCACGTCTAGGGGGGGCTACTATGGCTACACCTTC. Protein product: CASTSRGGYYGYTF.

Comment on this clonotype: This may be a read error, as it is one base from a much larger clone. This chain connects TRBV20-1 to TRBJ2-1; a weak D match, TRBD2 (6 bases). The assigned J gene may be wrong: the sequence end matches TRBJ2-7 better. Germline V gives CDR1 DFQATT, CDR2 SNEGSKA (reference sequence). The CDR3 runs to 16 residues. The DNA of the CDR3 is TGCAGTGCCACCCCTGGGACTGCCAGCTCCTACAATGAGCAGTACTTC. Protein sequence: CSATPGTASSYNEQYF.

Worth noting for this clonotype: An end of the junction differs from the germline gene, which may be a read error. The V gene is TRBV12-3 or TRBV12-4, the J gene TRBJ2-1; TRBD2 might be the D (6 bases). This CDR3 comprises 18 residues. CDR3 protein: CGSSLISHHGSPNNEQFF. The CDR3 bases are TGTGGCAGCAGTTTAATCTCCCACCACGGGAGCCCTAACAATGAGCAGTTCTTC.

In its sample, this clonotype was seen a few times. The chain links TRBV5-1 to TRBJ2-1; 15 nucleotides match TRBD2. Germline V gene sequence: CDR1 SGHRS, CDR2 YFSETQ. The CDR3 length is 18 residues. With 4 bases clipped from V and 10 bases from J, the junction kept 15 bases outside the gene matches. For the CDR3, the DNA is TGCGCCAGCAGCCTACAGGGACTAGCGGGGGGAAATTCACCGGAGCAGTTCTTC. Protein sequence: CASSLQGLAGGNSPEQFF.

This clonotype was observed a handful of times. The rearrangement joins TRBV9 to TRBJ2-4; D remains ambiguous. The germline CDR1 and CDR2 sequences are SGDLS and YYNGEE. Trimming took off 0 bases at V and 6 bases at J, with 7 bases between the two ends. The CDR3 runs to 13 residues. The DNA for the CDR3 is TGTGCCAGCAGCGTAGGGCAGGCAAACATTCAGTACTTC. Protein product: CASSVGQANIQYF.

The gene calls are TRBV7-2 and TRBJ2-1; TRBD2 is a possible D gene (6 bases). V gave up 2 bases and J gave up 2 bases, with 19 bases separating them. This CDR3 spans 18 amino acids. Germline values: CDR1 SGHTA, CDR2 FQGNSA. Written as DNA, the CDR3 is TGTGCCAGCAGCTTAAGGCTAGCGAACCGCTTAACCTACAATGAGCAGTTCTTC. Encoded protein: CASSLRLANRLTYNEQFF.

The CDR3 loop reads CASRDYAGGRSGYTF. DNA for the CDR3: TGTGCCAGCAGAGACTACGCCGGTGGGCGTTCTGGCTACACCTTC. The chain links TRBV27 to TRBJ1-2; D unresolved. Trimming took 6 bases from V and 7 from J, leaving 21 bases between them. CDR1 MNHEY and CDR2 SMNVEV come from the germline V gene (reference sequence). The CDR3 runs 15 residues.

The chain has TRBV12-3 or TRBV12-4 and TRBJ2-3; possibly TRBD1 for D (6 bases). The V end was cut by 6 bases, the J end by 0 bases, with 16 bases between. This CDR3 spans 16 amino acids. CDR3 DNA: TGTGCCAGCAGCTCCGGACAGAGCACTAGCACAGATACGCAGTATTTT. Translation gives CASSSGQSTSTDTQYF.

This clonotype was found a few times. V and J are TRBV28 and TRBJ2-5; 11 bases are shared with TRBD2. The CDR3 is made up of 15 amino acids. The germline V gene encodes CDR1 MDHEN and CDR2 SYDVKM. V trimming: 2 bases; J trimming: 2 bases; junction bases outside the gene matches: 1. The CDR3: CASSLRLAGQETQYF. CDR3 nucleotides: TGTGCCAGCAGTTTACGACTAGCGGGACAAGAGACCCAGTACTTC.

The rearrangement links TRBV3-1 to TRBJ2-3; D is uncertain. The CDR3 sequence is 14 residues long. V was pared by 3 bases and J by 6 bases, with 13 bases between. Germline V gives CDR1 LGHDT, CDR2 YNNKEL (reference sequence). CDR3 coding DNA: TGTGCCAGCAGCCACTACAGCACTCCGGATACGCAGTATTTT. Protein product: CASSHYSTPDTQYF.

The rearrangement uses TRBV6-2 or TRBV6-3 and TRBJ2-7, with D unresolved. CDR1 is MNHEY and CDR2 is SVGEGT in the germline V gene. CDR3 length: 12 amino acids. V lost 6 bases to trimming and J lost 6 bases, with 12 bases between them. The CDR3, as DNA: TGTGCCAGCAGCCAGTCGGGTTTCGAGCAGTACTTC. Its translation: CASSQSGFEQYF.

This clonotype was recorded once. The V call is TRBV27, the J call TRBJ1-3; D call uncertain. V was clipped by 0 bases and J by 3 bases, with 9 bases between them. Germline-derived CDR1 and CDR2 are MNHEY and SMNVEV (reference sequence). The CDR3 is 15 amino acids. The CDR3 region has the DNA TGTGCCAGCAGTTTATCGATCGGCGGTGGAAACACCATATATTTT. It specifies CASSLSIGGGNTIYF.

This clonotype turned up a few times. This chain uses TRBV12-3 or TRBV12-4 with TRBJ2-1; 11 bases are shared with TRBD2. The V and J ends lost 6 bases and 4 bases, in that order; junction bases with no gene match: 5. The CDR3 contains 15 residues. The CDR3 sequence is CASRSGTSGYNEQFF. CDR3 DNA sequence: TGTGCCAGCAGATCCGGGACTAGCGGATACAATGAGCAGTTCTTC.

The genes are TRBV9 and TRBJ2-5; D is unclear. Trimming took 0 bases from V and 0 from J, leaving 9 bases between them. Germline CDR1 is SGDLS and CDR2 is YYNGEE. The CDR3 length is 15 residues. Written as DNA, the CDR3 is TGTGCCAGCAGCGTAGGCTTACCCAACCAAGAGACCCAGTACTTC. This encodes CASSVGLPNQETQYF.

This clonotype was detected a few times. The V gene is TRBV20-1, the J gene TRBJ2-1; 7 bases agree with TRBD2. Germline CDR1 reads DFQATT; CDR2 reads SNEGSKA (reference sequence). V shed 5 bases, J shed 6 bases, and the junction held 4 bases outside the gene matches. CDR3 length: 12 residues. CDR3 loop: CSAGLGANEQFF. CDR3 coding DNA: TGCAGTGCTGGACTAGGTGCCAATGAGCAGTTCTTC.